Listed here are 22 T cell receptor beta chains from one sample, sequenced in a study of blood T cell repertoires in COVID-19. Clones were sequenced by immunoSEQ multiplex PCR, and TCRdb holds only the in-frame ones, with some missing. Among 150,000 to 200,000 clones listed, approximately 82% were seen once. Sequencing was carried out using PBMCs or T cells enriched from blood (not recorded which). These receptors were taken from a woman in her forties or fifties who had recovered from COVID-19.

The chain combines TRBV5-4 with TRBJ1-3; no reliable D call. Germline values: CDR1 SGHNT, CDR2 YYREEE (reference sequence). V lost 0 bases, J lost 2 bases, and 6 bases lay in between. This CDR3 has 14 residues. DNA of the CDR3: TGTGCCAGCAGCTTGGACAATACTGGAAACACCATATATTTT. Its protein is CASSLDNTGNTIYF.

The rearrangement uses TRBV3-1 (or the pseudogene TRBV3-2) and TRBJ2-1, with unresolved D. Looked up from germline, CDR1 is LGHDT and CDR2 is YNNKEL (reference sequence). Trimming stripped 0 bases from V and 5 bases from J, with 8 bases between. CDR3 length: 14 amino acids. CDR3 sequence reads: CASSQDTGDNEQFF. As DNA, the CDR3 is TGTGCCAGCAGCCAAGATACTGGAGACAATGAGCAGTTCTTC.

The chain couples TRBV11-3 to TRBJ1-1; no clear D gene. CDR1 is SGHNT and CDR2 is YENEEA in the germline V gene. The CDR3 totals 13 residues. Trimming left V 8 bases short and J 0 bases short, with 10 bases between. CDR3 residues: CASFSSLNTEAFF. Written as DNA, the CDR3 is TGTGCCAGCTTTTCGAGTCTGAACACTGAAGCTTTCTTT.

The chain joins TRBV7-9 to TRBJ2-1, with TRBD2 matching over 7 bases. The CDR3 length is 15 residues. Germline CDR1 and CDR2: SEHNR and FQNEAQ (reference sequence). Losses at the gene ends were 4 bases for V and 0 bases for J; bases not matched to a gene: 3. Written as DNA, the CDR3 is TGTGCCAGCAGCTCGCGCGGGAGCTCCTACAATGAGCAGTTCTTC. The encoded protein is CASSSRGSSYNEQFF.

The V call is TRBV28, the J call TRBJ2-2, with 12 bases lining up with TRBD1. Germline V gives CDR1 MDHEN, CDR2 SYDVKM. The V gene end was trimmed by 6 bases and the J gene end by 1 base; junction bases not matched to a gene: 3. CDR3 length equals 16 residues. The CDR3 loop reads CASRGQGAGNTGELFF. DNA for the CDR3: TGTGCCAGCAGGGGACAGGGGGCTGGGAACACCGGGGAGCTGTTTTTT.

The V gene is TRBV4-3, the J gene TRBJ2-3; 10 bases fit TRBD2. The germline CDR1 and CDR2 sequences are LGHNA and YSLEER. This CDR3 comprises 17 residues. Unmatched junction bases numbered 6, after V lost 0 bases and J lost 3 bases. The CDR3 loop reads CASSQEASGSMTDTQYF. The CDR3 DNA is TGCGCCAGCAGCCAAGAGGCTAGCGGGAGTATGACAGATACGCAGTATTTT.

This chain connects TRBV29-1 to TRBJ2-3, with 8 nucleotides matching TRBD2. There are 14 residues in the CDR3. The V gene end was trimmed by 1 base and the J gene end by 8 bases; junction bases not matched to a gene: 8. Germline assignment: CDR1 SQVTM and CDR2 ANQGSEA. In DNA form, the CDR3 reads TGCAGCGTTGAAGTGCGGCTCCTAGCGGGTACGCAGTATTTT. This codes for CSVEVRLLAGTQYF.

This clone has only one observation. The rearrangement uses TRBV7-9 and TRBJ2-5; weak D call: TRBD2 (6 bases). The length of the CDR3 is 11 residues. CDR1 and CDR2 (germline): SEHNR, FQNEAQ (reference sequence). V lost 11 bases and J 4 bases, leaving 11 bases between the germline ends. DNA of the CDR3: TGTGCCCTCTCGCGGGGAGAGACCCAGTACTTC. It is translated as CALSRGETQYF.

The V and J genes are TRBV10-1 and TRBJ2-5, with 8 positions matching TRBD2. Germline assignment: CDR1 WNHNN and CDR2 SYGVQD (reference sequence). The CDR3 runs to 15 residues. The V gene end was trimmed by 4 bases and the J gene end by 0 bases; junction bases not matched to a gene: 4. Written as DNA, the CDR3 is TGCGCCAGCAGTGGGGGTAGCGGGAACCAAGAGACCCAGTACTTC. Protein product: CASSGGSGNQETQYF.

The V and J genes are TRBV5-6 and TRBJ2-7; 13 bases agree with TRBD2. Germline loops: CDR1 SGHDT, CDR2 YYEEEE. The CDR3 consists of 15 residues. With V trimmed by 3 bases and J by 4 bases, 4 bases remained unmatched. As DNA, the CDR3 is TGTGCCAGCAGCTCGCGGACTAGCGGGAGATACGAGCAGTACGTC. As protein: CASSSRTSGRYEQYV.

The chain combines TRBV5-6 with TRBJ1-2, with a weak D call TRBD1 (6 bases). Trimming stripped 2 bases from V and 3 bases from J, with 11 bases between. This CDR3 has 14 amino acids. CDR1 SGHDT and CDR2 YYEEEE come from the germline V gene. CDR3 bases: TGTGCCAGCAGCTTTTCAGGGGAAGACTATGGCTACACCTTC. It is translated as CASSFSGEDYGYTF.

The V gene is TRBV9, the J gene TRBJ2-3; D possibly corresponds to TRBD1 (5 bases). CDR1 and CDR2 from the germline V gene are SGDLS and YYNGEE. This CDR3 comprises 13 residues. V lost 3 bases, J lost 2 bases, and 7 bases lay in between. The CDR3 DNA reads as TGTGCCAGCAGCGAGGGGCCCACAGATACGCAGTATTTT. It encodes CASSEGPTDTQYF.

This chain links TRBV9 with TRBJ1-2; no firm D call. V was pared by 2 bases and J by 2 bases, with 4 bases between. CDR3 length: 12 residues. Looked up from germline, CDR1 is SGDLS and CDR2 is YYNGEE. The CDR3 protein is CASSVANYGYTF. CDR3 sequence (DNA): TGTGCCAGCAGCGTGGCCAACTATGGCTACACCTTC.

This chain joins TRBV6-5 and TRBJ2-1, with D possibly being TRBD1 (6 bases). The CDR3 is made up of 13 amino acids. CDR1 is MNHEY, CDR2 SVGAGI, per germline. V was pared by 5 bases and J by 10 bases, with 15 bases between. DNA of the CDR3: TGTGCCAGCAGTACCCTTTGGGGGCAAGAGCAGTTCTTC. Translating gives CASSTLWGQEQFF.

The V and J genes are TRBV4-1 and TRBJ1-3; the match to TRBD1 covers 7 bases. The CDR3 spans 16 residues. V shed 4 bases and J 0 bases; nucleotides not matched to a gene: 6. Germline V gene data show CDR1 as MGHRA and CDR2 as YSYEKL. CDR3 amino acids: CASSRGAGGSGNTIYF. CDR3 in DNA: TGCGCCAGCAGCCGGGGAGCAGGGGGCTCTGGAAACACCATATATTTT.

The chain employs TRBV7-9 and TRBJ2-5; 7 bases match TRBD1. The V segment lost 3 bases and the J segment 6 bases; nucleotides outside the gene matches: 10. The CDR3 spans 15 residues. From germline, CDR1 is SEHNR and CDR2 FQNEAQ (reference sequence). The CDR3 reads CASSFGTGVSQTQYF. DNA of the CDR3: TGTGCCAGCAGCTTCGGAACAGGGGTTTCGCAGACCCAGTACTTC.

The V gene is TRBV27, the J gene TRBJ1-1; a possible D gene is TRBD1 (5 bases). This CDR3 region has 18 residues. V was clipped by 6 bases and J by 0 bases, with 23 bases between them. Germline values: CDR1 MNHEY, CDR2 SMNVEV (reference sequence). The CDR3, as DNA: TGTGCCAGCAGCATCCGAAGGAGGGGCGTCAGACTGAACACTGAAGCTTTCTTT. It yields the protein CASSIRRRGVRLNTEAFF.

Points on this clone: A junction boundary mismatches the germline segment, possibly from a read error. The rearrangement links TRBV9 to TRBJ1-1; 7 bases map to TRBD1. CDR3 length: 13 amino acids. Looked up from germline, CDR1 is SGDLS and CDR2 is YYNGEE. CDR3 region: CASSKEGARETCF. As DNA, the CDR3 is TGTGCCAGCAGCAAAGAGGGGGCCCGAGAAACTTGCTTT.

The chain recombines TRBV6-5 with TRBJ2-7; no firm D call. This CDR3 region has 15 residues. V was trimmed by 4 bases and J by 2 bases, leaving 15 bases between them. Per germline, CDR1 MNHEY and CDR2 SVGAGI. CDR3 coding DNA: TGTGCCAGCAGTTCCTACGCGACGGGTACCTACGAGCAGTACGTC. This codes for CASSSYATGTYEQYV.

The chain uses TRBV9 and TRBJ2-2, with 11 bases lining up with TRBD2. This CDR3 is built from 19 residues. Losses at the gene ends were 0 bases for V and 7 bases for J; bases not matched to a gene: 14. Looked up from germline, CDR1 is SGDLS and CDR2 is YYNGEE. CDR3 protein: CASSVDRTSGQTVSGELFF. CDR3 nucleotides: TGTGCCAGCAGCGTAGATAGGACTAGCGGGCAGACGGTTAGCGGGGAGCTGTTTTTT. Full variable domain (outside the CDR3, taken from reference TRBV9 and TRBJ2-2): DSGVTQTPKHLITATGQRVTLRCSPRSGDLSVYWYQQSLDQGLQFLIQYYNGEERAKGNILERFSAQQFPDLHSELNLSSLELGDSALYFCASSVDRTSGQTVSGELFFGEGSRLTVL.

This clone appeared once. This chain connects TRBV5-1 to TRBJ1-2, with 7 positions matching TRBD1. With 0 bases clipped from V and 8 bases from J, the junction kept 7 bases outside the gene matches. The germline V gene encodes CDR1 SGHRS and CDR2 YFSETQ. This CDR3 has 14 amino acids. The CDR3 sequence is CASSLGGQKPGYTF. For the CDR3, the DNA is TGCGCCAGCAGCTTGGGGGGACAGAAGCCCGGCTACACCTTC.

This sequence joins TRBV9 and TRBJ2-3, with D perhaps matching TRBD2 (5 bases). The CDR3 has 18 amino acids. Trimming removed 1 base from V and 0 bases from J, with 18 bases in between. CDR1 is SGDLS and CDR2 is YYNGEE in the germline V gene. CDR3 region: CASSVIPEGLTSTDTQYF. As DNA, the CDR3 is TGTGCCAGCAGCGTAATACCAGAGGGCCTTACTAGCACAGATACGCAGTATTTT. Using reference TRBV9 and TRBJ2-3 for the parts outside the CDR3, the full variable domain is DSGVTQTPKHLITATGQRVTLRCSPRSGDLSVYWYQQSLDQGLQFLIQYYNGEERAKGNILERFSAQQFPDLHSELNLSSLELGDSALYFCASSVIPEGLTSTDTQYFGPGTRLTVL.